This paragraph reports one TCR beta chain. The data are from a study of control samples from healthy donors and cancer patients. Only in-frame clones appear in the TCRdb table, and some are missing; sequencing was by immunoSEQ multiplex PCR. In the table there are around 89,000 clones, 82% of which are singletons. V was pared by 4 bases and J by 6 bases, with 18 bases between. In germline, CDR1 is KGHSH, CDR2 LQKENI. The CDR3 covers 15 residues. This TCR came from a woman aged 60-75 years in good health. Sample: blood. This chain links TRBV18 with TRBJ1-1; D is unresolved. In DNA form, the CDR3 reads TGTGCCAGCTCACTCCTGTCTGCTGACATCGCTGAAGCTTTCTTT. It is translated as CASSLLSADIAEAFF.